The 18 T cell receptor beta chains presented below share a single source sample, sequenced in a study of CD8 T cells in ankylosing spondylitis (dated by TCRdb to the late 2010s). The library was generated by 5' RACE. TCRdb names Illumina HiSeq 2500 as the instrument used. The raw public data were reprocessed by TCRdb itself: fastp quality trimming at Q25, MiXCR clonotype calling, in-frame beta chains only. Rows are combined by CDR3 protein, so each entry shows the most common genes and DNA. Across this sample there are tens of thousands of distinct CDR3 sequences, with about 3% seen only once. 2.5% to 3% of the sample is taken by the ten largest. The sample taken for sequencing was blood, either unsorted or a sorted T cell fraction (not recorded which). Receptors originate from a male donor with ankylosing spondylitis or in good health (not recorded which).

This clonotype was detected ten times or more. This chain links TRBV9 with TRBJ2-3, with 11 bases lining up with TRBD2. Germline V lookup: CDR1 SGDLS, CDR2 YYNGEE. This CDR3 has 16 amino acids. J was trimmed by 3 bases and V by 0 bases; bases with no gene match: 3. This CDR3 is CASSVAASGRTDTQYF. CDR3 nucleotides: TGTGCCAGCAGCGTAGCAGCTAGCGGGAGGACAGATACGCAGTATTTT.

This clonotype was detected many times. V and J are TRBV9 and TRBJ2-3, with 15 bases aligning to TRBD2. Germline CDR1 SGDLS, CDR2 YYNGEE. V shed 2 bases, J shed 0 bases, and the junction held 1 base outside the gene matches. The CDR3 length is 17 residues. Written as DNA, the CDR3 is TGTGCCAGCAGCGTCGGACTAGCGGGGGGGAGCACAGATACGCAGTATTTT. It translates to CASSVGLAGGSTDTQYF. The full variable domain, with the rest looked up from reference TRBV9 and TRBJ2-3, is DSGVTQTPKHLITATGQRVTLRCSPRSGDLSVYWYQQSLDQGLQFLIQYYNGEERAKGNILERFSAQQFPDLHSELNLSSLELGDSALYFCASSVGLAGGSTDTQYFGPGTRLTVL.

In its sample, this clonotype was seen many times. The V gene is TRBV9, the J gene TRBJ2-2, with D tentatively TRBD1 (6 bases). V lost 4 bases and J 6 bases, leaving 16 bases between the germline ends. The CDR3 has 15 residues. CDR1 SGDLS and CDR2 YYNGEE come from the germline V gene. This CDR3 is CASSLTSGVAGELFF. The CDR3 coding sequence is TGTGCCAGCAGCTTAACATCAGGGGTCGCCGGGGAGCTGTTTTTT.

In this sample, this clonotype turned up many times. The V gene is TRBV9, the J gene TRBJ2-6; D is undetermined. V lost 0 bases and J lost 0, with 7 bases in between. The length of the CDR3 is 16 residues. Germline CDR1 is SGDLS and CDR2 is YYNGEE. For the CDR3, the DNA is TGTGCCAGCAGCGTAGCGTTCGACTCTGGGGCCAACGTCCTGACTTTC. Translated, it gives CASSVAFDSGANVLTF.

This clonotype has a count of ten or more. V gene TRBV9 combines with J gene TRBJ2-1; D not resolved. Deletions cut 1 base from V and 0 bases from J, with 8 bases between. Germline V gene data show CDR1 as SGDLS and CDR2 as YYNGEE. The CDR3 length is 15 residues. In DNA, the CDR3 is TGTGCCAGCAGCGTATACGGTAGCTCCTACAATGAGCAGTTCTTC. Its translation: CASSVYGSSYNEQFF. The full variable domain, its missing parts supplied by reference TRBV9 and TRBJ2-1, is DSGVTQTPKHLITATGQRVTLRCSPRSGDLSVYWYQQSLDQGLQFLIQYYNGEERAKGNILERFSAQQFPDLHSELNLSSLELGDSALYFCASSVYGSSYNEQFFGPGTRLTVL.

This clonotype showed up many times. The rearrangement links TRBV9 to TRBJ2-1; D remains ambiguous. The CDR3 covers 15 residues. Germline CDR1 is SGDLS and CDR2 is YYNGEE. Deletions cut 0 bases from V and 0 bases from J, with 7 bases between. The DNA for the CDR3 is TGTGCCAGCAGCGTAGTGACAAGCTCCTACAATGAGCAGTTCTTC. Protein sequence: CASSVVTSSYNEQFF.

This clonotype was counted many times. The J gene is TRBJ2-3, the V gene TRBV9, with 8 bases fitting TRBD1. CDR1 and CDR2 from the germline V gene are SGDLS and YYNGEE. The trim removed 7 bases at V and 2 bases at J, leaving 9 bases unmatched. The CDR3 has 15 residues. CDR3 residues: CASETGTGITDTQYF. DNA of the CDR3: TGTGCCAGCGAGACCGGGACAGGCATCACAGATACGCAGTATTTT.

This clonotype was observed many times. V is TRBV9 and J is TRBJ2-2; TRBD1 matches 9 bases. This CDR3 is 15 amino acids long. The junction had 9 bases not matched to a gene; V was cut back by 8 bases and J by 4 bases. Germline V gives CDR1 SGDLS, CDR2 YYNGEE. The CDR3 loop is CASSTLTGGTGELFF. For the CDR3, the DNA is TGTGCCAGTAGTACCTTGACAGGGGGCACCGGGGAGCTGTTTTTT.

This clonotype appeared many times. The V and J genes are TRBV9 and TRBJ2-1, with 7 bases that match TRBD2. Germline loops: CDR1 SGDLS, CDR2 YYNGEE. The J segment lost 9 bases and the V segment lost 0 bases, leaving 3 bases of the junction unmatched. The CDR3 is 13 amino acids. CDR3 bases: TGTGCCAGCAGCGTAGCGGGAGGAACTGAGCAGTTCTTC. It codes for CASSVAGGTEQFF.

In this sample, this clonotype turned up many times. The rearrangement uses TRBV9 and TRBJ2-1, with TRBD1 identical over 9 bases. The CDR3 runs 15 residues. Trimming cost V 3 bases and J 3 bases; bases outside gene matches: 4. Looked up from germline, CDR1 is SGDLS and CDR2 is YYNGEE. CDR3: CASSGGQGFYNEQFF. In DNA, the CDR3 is TGTGCCAGCAGCGGGGGACAGGGATTCTACAATGAGCAGTTCTTC.

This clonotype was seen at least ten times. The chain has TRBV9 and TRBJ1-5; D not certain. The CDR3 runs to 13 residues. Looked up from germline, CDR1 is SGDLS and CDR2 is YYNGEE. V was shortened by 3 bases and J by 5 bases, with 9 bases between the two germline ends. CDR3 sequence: CASSARPDQPQHF. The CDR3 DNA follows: TGTGCCAGCAGCGCGCGCCCTGATCAGCCCCAGCATTTT.

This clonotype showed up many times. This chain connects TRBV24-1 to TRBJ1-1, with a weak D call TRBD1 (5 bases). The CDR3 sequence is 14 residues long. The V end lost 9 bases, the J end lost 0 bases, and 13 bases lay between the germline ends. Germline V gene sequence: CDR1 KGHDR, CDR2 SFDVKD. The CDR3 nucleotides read TGTGCCACCCGTTCCGGGGCAGTGAACACTGAAGCTTTCTTT. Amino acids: CATRSGAVNTEAFF.

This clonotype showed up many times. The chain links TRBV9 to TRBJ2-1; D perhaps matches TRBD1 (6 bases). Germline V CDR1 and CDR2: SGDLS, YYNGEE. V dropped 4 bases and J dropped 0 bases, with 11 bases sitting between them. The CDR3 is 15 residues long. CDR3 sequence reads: CASSPTGSSYNEQFF. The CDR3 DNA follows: TGTGCCAGCAGCCCAACAGGGAGCTCCTACAATGAGCAGTTCTTC.

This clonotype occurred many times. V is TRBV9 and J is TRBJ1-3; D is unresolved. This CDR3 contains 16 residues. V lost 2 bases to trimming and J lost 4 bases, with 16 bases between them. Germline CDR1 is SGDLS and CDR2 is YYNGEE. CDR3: CASSVSTAIEGNTIYF. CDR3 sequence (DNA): TGTGCCAGCAGCGTGTCCACGGCCATTGAGGGAAACACCATATATTTT.

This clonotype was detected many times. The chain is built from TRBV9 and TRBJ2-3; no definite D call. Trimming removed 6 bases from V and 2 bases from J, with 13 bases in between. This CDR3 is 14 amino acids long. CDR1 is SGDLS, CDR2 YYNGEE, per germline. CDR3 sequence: CASNPSPTTDTQYF. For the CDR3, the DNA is TGTGCCAGCAACCCCAGCCCGACCACAGATACGCAGTATTTT.

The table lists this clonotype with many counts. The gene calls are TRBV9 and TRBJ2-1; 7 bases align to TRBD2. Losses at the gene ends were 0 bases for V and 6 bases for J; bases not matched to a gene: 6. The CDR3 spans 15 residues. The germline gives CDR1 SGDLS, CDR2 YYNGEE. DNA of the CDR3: TGTGCCAGCAGCGTAGACGGGAGGCACTTCAATGAGCAGTTCTTC. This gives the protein CASSVDGRHFNEQFF.

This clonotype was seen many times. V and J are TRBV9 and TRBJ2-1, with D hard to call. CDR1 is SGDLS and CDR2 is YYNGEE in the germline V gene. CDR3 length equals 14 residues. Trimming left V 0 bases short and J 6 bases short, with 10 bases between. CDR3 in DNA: TGTGCCAGCAGCGTAGAGGTTGGCGCCAATGAGCAGTTCTTC. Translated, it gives CASSVEVGANEQFF.

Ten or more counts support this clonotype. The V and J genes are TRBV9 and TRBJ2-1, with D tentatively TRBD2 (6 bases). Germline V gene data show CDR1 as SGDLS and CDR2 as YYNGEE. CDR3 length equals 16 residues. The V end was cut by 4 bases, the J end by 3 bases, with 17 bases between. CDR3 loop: CASSSPGREVYNEQFF. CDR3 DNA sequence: TGTGCCAGCAGCTCCCCGGGCAGGGAGGTCTACAATGAGCAGTTCTTC. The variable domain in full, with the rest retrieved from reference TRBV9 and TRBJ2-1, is DSGVTQTPKHLITATGQRVTLRCSPRSGDLSVYWYQQSLDQGLQFLIQYYNGEERAKGNILERFSAQQFPDLHSELNLSSLELGDSALYFCASSSPGREVYNEQFFGPGTRLTVL.